The rows below give T cell receptor beta chains drawn from one sample of a study of T cell responses to AZD1222 COVID-19 vaccine. The method was immunoSEQ multiplex PCR; TCRdb's version includes in-frame clones alone and lacks a portion of them. This sample has around 130,000 clones; about nine tenths occur once, and the top ten carry 0.85% to 1.3%. Sample: peripheral blood, taken 28 days after the second AZD1222 dose. The receptors originated from an adult who received the AZD1222 COVID-19 vaccine. Each CDR3 is given with its conserved first and last residue. The D gene is left open where the match is weak. Clone size is not always given. Where it is, it says once, few, many or a class for expanded clones.

clone size: -; J gene: TRBJ2-1; D gene: TRBD1; V gene: TRBV11-2; CDR3 DNA: TGTGCCAGCAACCGGGACAGGGGCTACAATGAGCAGTTCTTC; CDR3 protein: CASNRDRGYNEQFF
clone size: -; J gene: TRBJ1-1; D gene: -; V gene: TRBV5-1; CDR3 DNA: TGCGCCAGCAGCCAACAATGGGGAGGTGAAGGGGCTTTCTTT; CDR3 protein: CASSQQWGGEGAFF
clone size: -; J gene: TRBJ1-6; D gene: -; V gene: TRBV6-5; CDR3 DNA: TGTGCCAGCAGGGGGAATGGGGCTTTCAATTCACCCCTCCACTTT; CDR3 protein: CASRGNGAFNSPLHF
clone size: -; J gene: TRBJ2-4; D gene: TRBD2; V gene: TRBV7-2; CDR3 DNA: TGTGCCAGCAGTCCGACTAGCGGGAGGGCCTACATTCAGTACTTC; CDR3 protein: CASSPTSGRAYIQYF
clone size: -; J gene: TRBJ1-2; D gene: TRBD1; V gene: TRBV30; CDR3 DNA: TGTGCCTGGAGTCGGGACAGACCCTATGGCTACACCTTC; CDR3 protein: CAWSRDRPYGYTF
clone size: -; J gene: TRBJ2-7; D gene: -; V gene: TRBV6-5; CDR3 DNA: TGTGCCAGCAGTCCCCCGGATCCTCGGGAGCAGTACTTC; CDR3 protein: CASSPPDPREQYF
clone size: -; J gene: TRBJ2-5; D gene: TRBD1; V gene: TRBV24-1; CDR3 DNA: TGTGCCACCAGTGATTGGGCCGGGACAGGGGAAGAGACCCAGTACTTC; CDR3 protein: CATSDWAGTGEETQYF
clone size: -; J gene: TRBJ1-5; D gene: -; V gene: TRBV19; CDR3 DNA: TGTGCCAGTGGGAATTGGGTGGCGGGCGGGTGGAAGCCCCAGCATTTT; CDR3 protein: CASGNWVAGGWKPQHF
clone size: -; J gene: TRBJ1-6; D gene: -; V gene: TRBV16; CDR3 DNA: TGTGCCAGCAGCCAATCGACAGAAAATTCACCCCTCCACTTT; CDR3 protein: CASSQSTENSPLHF
clone size: -; J gene: TRBJ2-7; D gene: -; V gene: TRBV29-1; CDR3 DNA: TGCAGCGTTGGCGGGGACGCCTTCGGCTACGAGCAGTACTTC; CDR3 protein: CSVGGDAFGYEQYF
clone size: -; J gene: TRBJ2-7; D gene: -; V gene: TRBV13; CDR3 DNA: TGTGCCAGCAGCTTAGGCGGGACATTCGCCGGCTACGAGCAGTACTTC; CDR3 protein: CASSLGGTFAGYEQYF
clone size: -; J gene: TRBJ1-6; D gene: TRBD1; V gene: TRBV10-3; CDR3 DNA: TGTGCCATCAGGGACAGGGGTAATTCACCCCTCCACTTT; CDR3 protein: CAIRDRGNSPLHF
clone size: -; J gene: TRBJ1-1; D gene: -; V gene: TRBV30; CDR3 DNA: TGTGCCTGGAGTACCCTGAGTCCGAACACTGAAGCTTTCTTT; CDR3 protein: CAWSTLSPNTEAFF
clone size: -; J gene: TRBJ1-5; D gene: -; V gene: TRBV6-1; CDR3 DNA: TGTGCCAGCAGTGAACGTCGGCAGGGCGGCAATCAGCCCCAGCATTTT; CDR3 protein: CASSERRQGGNQPQHF
clone size: -; J gene: TRBJ1-1; D gene: -; V gene: TRBV28; CDR3 DNA: TGTGCCAGCAGTTTATACGGGGGAGGAAACACTGAAGCTTTCTTT; CDR3 protein: CASSLYGGGNTEAFF
clone size: once; J gene: TRBJ1-1; D gene: -; V gene: TRBV3-1/TRBV3-2; CDR3 DNA: TGTGCCAGCACCTGGGCGACGGGTGAAGCTTTCTTT; CDR3 protein: CASTWATGEAFF
clone size: -; J gene: TRBJ1-5; D gene: -; V gene: TRBV15; CDR3 DNA: TGTGCCACCAGCAGAGGGAAGGGGGTTAATCAGCCCCAGCATTTT; CDR3 protein: CATSRGKGVNQPQHF
clone size: -; J gene: TRBJ1-5; D gene: -; V gene: TRBV5-8; CDR3 DNA: TGTGCCAGCAGCTGGGGTGACAGTGCCAATCAGCCCCAGCATTTT; CDR3 protein: CASSWGDSANQPQHF
clone size: -; J gene: TRBJ1-6; D gene: TRBD1; V gene: TRBV5-6; CDR3 DNA: TGTGCCAGCAGTCAGACAGGGGGCGTAGGGGCCCTCCACTTT; CDR3 protein: CASSQTGGVGALHF
clone size: -; J gene: TRBJ2-7; D gene: TRBD2; V gene: TRBV7-2; CDR3 DNA: TGTGCCAGCAGCTTAGCGGTTAGCGGGACCTACGAGCAGTACTTC; CDR3 protein: CASSLAVSGTYEQYF
clone size: -; J gene: TRBJ1-4; D gene: -; V gene: TRBV6-6; CDR3 DNA: TGTGCCAGCGTAGGGGAAAAATTGAAGCTGTTTTTT; CDR3 protein: CASVGEKLKLFF
clone size: -; J gene: TRBJ2-1; D gene: TRBD2; V gene: TRBV7-8; CDR3 DNA: TGTGCCAGCAGCTTAGTGCAGCGGGGGGGCTACAATGAGCAGTTCTTC; CDR3 protein: CASSLVQRGGYNEQFF
clone size: -; J gene: TRBJ1-1; D gene: -; V gene: TRBV21-1; CDR3 DNA: TGTGCCAGCAGCAAAGGATACGGGACAGGGGTGAACACTGAAGCTTTCTTT; CDR3 protein: CASSKGYGTGVNTEAFF
clone size: -; J gene: TRBJ2-3; D gene: TRBD2; V gene: TRBV3-1/TRBV3-2; CDR3 DNA: TGTGCCAGCAGCCTGGCTAGCGGGAGCACAGATACGCAGTATTTT; CDR3 protein: CASSLASGSTDTQYF
clone size: -; J gene: TRBJ1-3; D gene: -; V gene: TRBV2; CDR3 DNA: TGTGCCAGCACCCCATCAACAGGGTATGGAAACACCATATATTTT; CDR3 protein: CASTPSTGYGNTIYF
clone size: -; J gene: TRBJ1-1; D gene: -; V gene: TRBV18; CDR3 DNA: TGTGCCAGCTCATGGGACGGTGACATGAACACTGAAGCTTTCTTT; CDR3 protein: CASSWDGDMNTEAFF
clone size: -; J gene: TRBJ1-3; D gene: -; V gene: TRBV3-1/TRBV3-2; CDR3 DNA: TGTGCCAGCAGCCAAGTTACCCCTCAGACCTGCAGGGACTCTGGAAACACCATATATTTT; CDR3 protein: CASSQVTPQTCRDSGNTIYF
clone size: -; J gene: TRBJ1-5; D gene: -; V gene: TRBV27; CDR3 DNA: TGTGCCAGCAGTTTAGGGGTCAATCAGCCCCAGCATTTT; CDR3 protein: CASSLGVNQPQHF
clone size: -; J gene: TRBJ1-2; D gene: -; V gene: TRBV6-5; CDR3 DNA: TGTGCCAGCAGTTACTCGAGATCAGGTGGCTACACCTTC; CDR3 protein: CASSYSRSGGYTF
clone size: -; J gene: TRBJ1-1; D gene: -; V gene: TRBV9; CDR3 DNA: TGTGCCAGCAGCTCTAATCTACAGGGAGCTTTCTTT; CDR3 protein: CASSSNLQGAFF
clone size: -; J gene: TRBJ1-5; D gene: -; V gene: TRBV5-6; CDR3 DNA: TGTGCCAGCAGCTCCGGAGGGGCGCAGCCCCAGCATTTT; CDR3 protein: CASSSGGAQPQHF
clone size: once; J gene: TRBJ2-7; D gene: -; V gene: TRBV7-9; CDR3 DNA: TGTGCCAGCAGCTTAGTAAAGGGTAACTTACTGGAGCAGTACTTC; CDR3 protein: CASSLVKGNLLEQYF
clone size: -; J gene: TRBJ2-7; D gene: TRBD1; V gene: TRBV6-2/TRBV6-3; CDR3 DNA: TGTGCCAGCAGTTACGGACAGGGACCCTACGAGCAGTACTTC; CDR3 protein: CASSYGQGPYEQYF
clone size: -; J gene: TRBJ2-2; D gene: -; V gene: TRBV9; CDR3 DNA: TGTGCCAGCAGCGTAGTTTCATCGGGACACCGACCCATCGCCGGGGAGCTGTTTTTT; CDR3 protein: CASSVVSSGHRPIAGELFF